This TCR beta chain originates from a study of vaccination and CD4 T cells after COVID-19. The overall study: Six male and four female convalescents took part, two of them Hispanic.

This clonotype was detected a few times. No antigen is known for it. Treatment noted: approximately 11-day PBMC culture with coronavirus spike peptide pools or control peptides (ViraFEST assay). ViraFEST used peptide pools to expand antigen-specific T cells and subsequently sequenced their TCRs. Fresh IL-2 medium was used to replace half of the medium on days 3 and 7. Oncomine TCR Beta short-read sequencing was applied to DNA from cultured CD4+ T cells. TCRdb ran MiXCR on the PCR reads and lists one entry per CDR3 protein. The data hold over 10,000 distinct CDR3 sequences, with approximately 57% observed a single time. The CDR3 extends over 15 amino acids. Germline lookup yields CDR1 SGHNT and CDR2 YENEEA. Between the trimmed V and J ends, which lost 4 bases and 0 bases, there was a span of 11 bases.

This TCR derives from a human donor who had recovered from COVID-19. Sequencing was performed on CD4+ T cells from blood, cultured in vitro. This chain links TRBV11-3 with TRBJ2-3, with D possibly TRBD2 on 5 matching bases. CDR3 loop: CASSCERTSTDTQYF. DNA of the CDR3: TGTGCCAGCAGCTGTGAAAGGACTAGCACAGATACGCAGTATTTT. Together with reference TRBV11-3 and TRBJ2-3, the CDR3 gives the full variable domain: EAGVVQSPRYKIIEKKQPVAFWCNPISGHNTLYWYLQNLGQGPELLIRYENEEAVDDSQLPKDRFSAERLKGVDSTLKIQPAELGDSAVYLCASSCERTSTDTQYFGPGTRLTVL.